These T cell receptor beta chains were read from a single sample in a study of blood T cell repertoires in COVID-19. Profiling relied on immunoSEQ multiplex PCR, and the TCRdb table lists in-frame clones only, not all of them. This table holds some 200,000 clones, approximately 86% found once. The sequencing input was peripheral blood. The receptors originated from a man aged 35-49 years with active or convalescent COVID-19. CDR3s include the opening cysteine and the closing phenylalanine or tryptophan. Each record gives: J gene, V gene, clone size, D gene, CDR3 protein, CDR3 DNA. The D gene is left open where the match is weak. The size entry is marked missing in some rows and otherwise reads once, few, many or a size class.

>TRBJ1-5|TRBV4-2|NA|NA
CASSQGLEAIRGMGNQPQHF
TGTGCCAGCAGCCAAGGGCTGGAGGCTATACGGGGAATGGGCAATCAGCCCCAGCATTTT
>TRBJ2-7|TRBV29-1|NA|NA
CSVASSYEQYF
TGCAGCGTTGCCAGCTCCTACGAGCAGTACTTC
>TRBJ1-2|TRBV27|NA|TRBD1
CASSPPGQGNGYTF
TGTGCCAGCAGTCCTCCGGGACAGGGGAATGGCTACACCTTC
>TRBJ2-6|TRBV5-1|NA|NA
CASSFNLGPSGANVLTF
TGCGCCAGCAGCTTCAATTTGGGCCCCTCTGGGGCCAACGTCCTGACTTTC
>TRBJ2-7|TRBV11-3|NA|NA
CASSARDFGGYEQYF
TGTGCCAGCAGCGCGAGGGACTTCGGGGGCTACGAGCAGTACTTC
>TRBJ2-5|TRBV9|few|NA
CASSVLGGEETQYF
TGTGCCAGCAGCGTATTAGGAGGGGAGGAGACCCAGTACTTC
>TRBJ1-1|TRBV5-8|NA|NA
CASSRDTRKAFF
TGTGCCAGCAGCCGGGACACCCGGAAGGCTTTCTTT
>TRBJ1-2|TRBV7-8|NA|NA
CASSFEAGAGYGYTF
TGTGCCAGCAGCTTTGAGGCGGGGGCCGGCTATGGCTACACCTTC
>TRBJ2-7|TRBV5-1|NA|TRBD1
CASSFGDREYEQYF
TGCGCCAGCAGCTTTGGGGACAGGGAATACGAGCAGTACTTC
>TRBJ1-4|TRBV28|NA|NA
CASSGHATNEKLFF
TGTGCCAGCAGCGGTCACGCAACTAATGAAAAACTGTTTTTT
>TRBJ1-3|TRBV14|NA|NA
CASSRQGADGNTIYF
TGTGCCAGCAGCCGTCAAGGGGCTGATGGAAACACCATATATTTT
>TRBJ2-3|TRBV30|NA|TRBD2
CAWTRGLAGVTDTQYF
TGTGCCTGGACCCGAGGACTAGCGGGGGTCACAGATACGCAGTATTTT
>TRBJ1-2|TRBV12-3/TRBV12-4|NA|NA
CASSLLKHGYTF
TGTGCCAGCAGCCTCCTTAAGCATGGCTACACCTTC
>TRBJ2-5|TRBV7-9|NA|TRBD2
CASSSILAGLGTQYF
TGTGCCAGCAGCTCAATACTAGCGGGGCTGGGGACCCAGTACTTC
>TRBJ2-1|TRBV19|NA|NA
CASSIIRGNEQFF
TGTGCCAGTAGTATAATTAGGGGGAATGAGCAGTTCTTC
>TRBJ2-3|TRBV24-1|NA|NA
CATSHSHLITDTQYF
TGTGCCACCAGTCATAGCCACCTTATCACAGATACGCAGTATTTT
>TRBJ2-1|TRBV14|NA|TRBD2
CASSPSGGREQFF
TGTGCCAGCAGTCCTAGCGGGGGCCGGGAGCAGTTCTTC
>TRBJ2-7|TRBV28|NA|NA
CASSSRDYEQYF
TGTGCCAGCAGTTCGCGGGACTACGAGCAGTACTTC
>TRBJ2-1|TRBV11-3|NA|NA
CASSFFDEQFF
TGTGCCAGCAGCTTTTTCGATGAGCAGTTCTTC
>TRBJ2-5|TRBV21-1|NA|NA
CASSKAVSSGFGQDVGSQYF
TGTGCCAGCAGCAAAGCCGTCTCGTCAGGGTTTGGTCAGGATGTCGGTAGCCAGTACTTC
>TRBJ1-2|TRBV5-1|NA|TRBD1
CASSSGQGPYGYTF
TGCGCCAGCAGCTCCGGACAGGGTCCCTATGGCTACACCTTC
>TRBJ2-1|TRBV6-6|NA|TRBD2
CASSLLAGGPDEQFF
TGTGCCAGCAGTCTACTAGCGGGGGGGCCCGATGAGCAGTTCTTC
>TRBJ2-5|TRBV5-1|NA|NA
CASSVQETQYF
TGCGCCAGCAGCGTACAAGAGACCCAGTACTTC
>TRBJ1-4|TRBV23-1|NA|NA
CASSPLGAVLNEKLFF
TGCGCCAGCAGTCCGCTTGGGGCGGTCCTTAATGAAAAACTGTTTTTT
>TRBJ1-5|TRBV6-1|NA|NA
CASSEFGLSNQPQHF
TGTGCCAGCAGTGAATTTGGGCTTAGCAATCAGCCCCAGCATTTT
>TRBJ2-7|TRBV5-1|NA|NA
CASSLTGDYEQYF
TGCGCCAGCAGCTTGACGGGTGACTACGAGCAGTACTTC
>TRBJ1-4|TRBV28|NA|NA
CASSKWGEKLFF
TGTGCCAGCAGCAAATGGGGCGAAAAACTGTTTTTT
>TRBJ1-4|TRBV19|NA|NA
CASSISDSNEKLFF
TGTGCCAGTAGTATATCGGATAGCAATGAAAAACTGTTTTTT
>TRBJ2-1|TRBV27|NA|TRBD2
CASSLSIPSGGYNEQFF
TGTGCCAGCAGTTTATCGATCCCTAGCGGGGGATACAATGAGCAGTTCTTC
>TRBJ2-7|TRBV19|NA|NA
CASSMWQNYEQYF
TGTGCCAGTAGTATGTGGCAGAACTACGAGCAGTACTTC
>TRBJ2-7|TRBV11-2|NA|NA
CASRTFLGGREQYF
TGTGCCAGCAGGACCTTTTTGGGGGGGCGCGAGCAGTACTTC
>TRBJ2-1|TRBV13|NA|TRBD1
CASSLKWTGAYNEQFF
TGTGCCAGCAGCTTAAAATGGACAGGGGCCTACAATGAGCAGTTCTTC
>TRBJ2-1|TRBV7-3|NA|NA
CASSLSPGYNEQFF
TGTGCCAGCAGCTTATCTCCGGGGTACAATGAGCAGTTCTTC
>TRBJ1-1|TRBV18|NA|TRBD1
CASAIGTGAEAFF
TGTGCCAGCGCCATCGGGACAGGGGCTGAAGCTTTCTTT
>TRBJ2-5|TRBV10-3|NA|NA
CAMATGFTETQYF
TGTGCCATGGCGACAGGATTTACGGAGACCCAGTACTTC
>TRBJ2-7|TRBV6-6|NA|NA
CASSYSTGAEQYF
TGTGCCAGCAGTTACTCGACTGGGGCCGAGCAGTACTTC
>TRBJ2-5|TRBV11-2|NA|TRBD2
CASSSGLAGGQETQYF
TGTGCCAGCAGCTCGGGACTAGCGGGGGGCCAAGAGACCCAGTACTTC
>TRBJ1-6|TRBV4-3|NA|NA
CASSQDRLGHPSSYNSPLHF
TGCGCCAGCAGCCAAGATCGGCTGGGACATCCGAGCTCCTATAATTCACCCCTCCACTTT
>TRBJ2-7|TRBV7-2|NA|NA
CASSLSSSYEQYF
TGTGCCAGCAGCTTATCCAGCTCCTACGAGCAGTACTTC
>TRBJ1-1|TRBV28|NA|NA
CASTPVRNTEAFF
TGTGCCAGCACCCCGGTGAGGAACACTGAAGCTTTCTTT
>TRBJ2-4|TRBV11-2|NA|NA
CASSPFDTLLAKNIQYF
TGTGCCAGCAGCCCTTTTGACACCCTCCTAGCCAAAAACATTCAGTACTTC
>TRBJ2-3|TRBV28|NA|TRBD2
CASRVAGKADTQYF
TGTGCCAGCAGAGTAGCGGGGAAGGCAGATACGCAGTATTTT
>TRBJ2-1|TRBV11-2|once|TRBD2
CASSLQPAGNEQFF
TGTGCCAGCAGCTTACAGCCAGCGGGGAATGAGCAGTTCTTC
>TRBJ2-7|TRBV11-3|NA|NA
CASSRFGRDEQYF
TGTGCCAGCAGCCGATTCGGCCGGGACGAGCAGTACTTC
>TRBJ1-1|TRBV27|NA|NA
CASSLRNRGNTEAFF
TGTGCCAGCAGTTTAAGGAATCGAGGAAACACTGAAGCTTTCTTT
>TRBJ2-7|TRBV7-8|NA|NA
CASSLVLPRSYEQYF
TGTGCCAGCAGCTTGGTACTACCCCGCTCCTACGAGCAGTACTTC
>TRBJ2-7|TRBV11-2|once|NA
CASSRWRDEQYF
TGTGCCAGCAGCCGGTGGAGGGACGAGCAGTACTTC
>TRBJ1-4|TRBV5-6|NA|NA
CASSKIDRMGEKLFF
TGTGCCAGCAGCAAGATCGACAGAATGGGTGAAAAACTGTTTTTT
>TRBJ1-2|TRBV5-4|few|TRBD1
CASSLATGDKYGYTF
TGTGCCAGCAGCTTGGCGACAGGGGATAAGTATGGCTACACCTTC
>TRBJ1-5|TRBV6-5|NA|TRBD1
CASRSGQGHYQPQHF
TGTGCCAGCAGAAGCGGACAGGGGCACTATCAGCCCCAGCATTTT
>TRBJ2-5|TRBV19|NA|TRBD2
CASSIDRTSGKETQYF
TGTGCCAGTAGTATAGATAGGACTAGCGGGAAAGAGACCCAGTACTTC
>TRBJ1-2|TRBV28|few|TRBD1
CASSLPGGLMVTF
TGTGCCAGCAGTTTGCCAGGGGGTCTTATGGTCACCTTC